Following are 25 T cell receptor beta chains from one sample sequenced in a study of CD8+CD57+ T cells in acquired aplastic anemia (dated by TCRdb to about 2018). These reads were obtained on an Illumina HiSeq 2000. Genomic DNA was used as template for profiling of TCR beta VDJ combinations and CDR3 sequences. TCRdb itself trimmed the public reads at Q25 with fastp, ran MiXCR and retained productive beta chains. Each record represents a unique CDR3 protein, reported with the most common genes and DNA among its rows. The sample table lists 200,000 or so distinct CDR3 sequences, around 50% of them with a count of one. The ten largest clonotypes hold 15% to 20% of the sample. The patients picked for sequencing were ones in whom flow cytometry had shown an expansion of CD8+CD57+ cells. The specimen was sorted CD4+, CD8+, or CD8+CD57+ T cells (not recorded which) from PBMCs. These TCRs come from a human donor with aplastic anemia.

The rearrangement uses TRBV4-3 and TRBJ1-2, with D perhaps TRBD1 (5 bases). Germline CDR1 reads LGHNA; CDR2 reads YSLEER. Trimming pared 1 base from V and 2 bases from J, leaving 8 bases between. The CDR3 is 14 amino acids. The CDR3 is CASSQGTQNYGYTF. CDR3 coding DNA: TGCGCCAGCAGCCAAGGGACACAAAACTATGGCTACACCTTC.

In DNA form, the CDR3 reads TGTGCCAGCAGCTTAGGGGGGTTATACGGTGGCTACACCTTC. It is translated as CASSLGGLYGGYTF. The chain recombines TRBV2 with TRBJ1-2; tentatively, D is TRBD1 (6 bases). CDR1 SNHLY and CDR2 FYNNEI come from the germline V gene. V was shortened by 6 bases and J by 7 bases, with 18 bases between the two germline ends. The CDR3 runs 14 residues.

The rearrangement uses TRBV2 and TRBJ1-2; 7 nucleotides align to TRBD1. CDR1 is SNHLY, CDR2 FYNNEI, per germline. The CDR3 loop spans 15 amino acids. Trimming removed 7 bases from V and 0 bases from J; junction bases left unmatched: 8. For the CDR3, the DNA is TGTGCCAGCATCGAGGACAGGCAAGCTAACTATGGCTACACCTTC. This translates into CASIEDRQANYGYTF.

This clonotype was observed a handful of times. The chain links TRBV18 to TRBJ1-3; D might be TRBD1 (5 bases). V was trimmed by 4 bases and J by 3 bases, leaving 16 bases between them. Germline loops: CDR1 KGHSH, CDR2 LQKENI. The CDR3 has 16 amino acids. The DNA for the CDR3 is TGTGCCAGCTCACAACTTGACAGCTTACTTGGAAACACCATATATTTT. It yields the protein CASSQLDSLLGNTIYF.

For this clonotype: Since a much larger clone is just one base distant, this may be a read error. The rearrangement links TRBV7-9 to TRBJ2-1; D not certain. The V and J ends lost 3 bases and 13 bases respectively, with 13 bases between them. The V gene's germline CDR1 is SEHNR and CDR2 FQNEAQ (reference sequence). CDR3 length: 12 residues. CDR3 sequence: CASSFWGSIQFF. CDR3 nucleotide sequence: TGTGCCAGCAGCTTTTGGGGTTCCATTCAGTTCTTC.

About this clonotype itself: Possible read error: a much larger clone is one base away. J is TRBJ1-2 and V is TRBV25-1; no clear D gene. The V gene lost 1 base and the J gene lost 2 bases, with 11 bases spanning the gap. The CDR3 contains 15 residues. Germline V lookup: CDR1 MGHDK, CDR2 SYGVNS. CDR3 nucleotide sequence: TGTGCCAGCAGTGAATTTGCAGGCCCCAACTATGGCTACACCTTC. Protein product: CASSEFAGPNYGYTF.

J is TRBJ1-5 and V is TRBV19; no clear D. Trimming left V 3 bases short and J 3 bases short, with 6 bases between. CDR3 size: 13 residues. CDR1 LNHDA and CDR2 SQIVND come from the germline V gene (reference sequence). The CDR3 is CASSITVNQPQHF. CDR3 in DNA: TGTGCCAGTAGTATCACAGTCAATCAGCCCCAGCATTTT.

This clonotype was observed a few times. This may be a read error: a much more frequent sequence differs by one nucleotide. The rearrangement joins TRBV5-5 to TRBJ1-2; D is unclear. There are 13 residues in the CDR3. Germline V gene sequence: CDR1 SGHKS, CDR2 YYEKEE (reference sequence). CDR3 bases: TGTGCCAGCGGCTTGCGCCAGGATTATGGCTACACCTTC. Amino acid sequence: CASGLRQDYGYTF.

The chain has TRBV29-1 and TRBJ1-4, with TRBD1 identical over 12 bases. Trimming took 6 bases from V and 3 from J; bases not matched to a gene: 8. The CDR3 covers 16 residues. CDR1 and CDR2 from the germline V gene are SQVTM and ANQGSEA. In DNA, the CDR3 is TGCAGCGTGGCACCGGGACAGGGGGCGGCTAATGAAAAACTGTTTTTT. It specifies CSVAPGQGAANEKLFF.

The rearrangement uses TRBV6-1 and TRBJ2-7; TRBD1 matches at 12 bases. Germline V gene data show CDR1 as MNHNS and CDR2 as SASEGT. The ends lost 5 bases at V and 4 bases at J; junction bases unmatched: 12. CDR3 length equals 17 residues. The CDR3 loop is CASSTPQGGQGAYEQYF. CDR3 bases: TGTGCCAGCAGTACTCCCCAGGGGGGACAGGGGGCTTACGAGCAGTACTTC.

This clonotype was observed at least ten times. The chain carries TRBV5-8 and TRBJ2-7; the D is unclear. Trimming removed 8 bases at V and 5 bases at J, with 8 bases between. The CDR3 runs to 10 residues. Germline V CDR1 and CDR2: SGHTS, YDEGEE. CDR3 DNA sequence: TGTGCCAGGAAGAAGGACGAGCAGTACTTC. Amino acids: CARKKDEQYF.

As to this clonotype: Likely a read error: the CDR3 ends without its conserved phenylalanine or tryptophan. Because the CDR3's place on the DNA is in doubt, the DNA is left out and the CDR3 is given as listed by TCRdb. V usage is TRBV9 and J usage is TRBJ2-5. Per germline, CDR1 SGDLS and CDR2 YYNGEE. From its first to its last residue, the CDR3 has 8 amino acids. The CDR3 protein is CASSVVFI.

V and J are TRBV2 and TRBJ2-5; TRBD2 agrees at 9 bases. V lost 7 bases to trimming and J lost 4 bases; unmatched junction nucleotides: 10. This CDR3 spans 15 amino acids. CDR1 is SNHLY, CDR2 FYNNEI, per germline. The CDR3 DNA reads as TGTGCCAGCACCCGAGCCTTTAGCGGGGGAGAGACCCAGTACTTC. It encodes CASTRAFSGGETQYF. Combining the CDR3 with reference TRBV2 and TRBJ2-5 gives the whole variable domain EPEVTQTPSHQVTQMGQEVILRCVPISNHLYFYWYRQILGQKVEFLVSFYNNEISEKSEIFDDQFSVERPDGSNFTLKIRSTKLEDSAMYFCASTRAFSGGETQYFGPGTRLLVL.

V gene TRBV29-1 combines with J gene TRBJ1-1; no firm D call. The length of the CDR3 is 13 residues. The V gene lost 3 bases and the J gene lost 0 bases, with 8 bases spanning the gap. The germline V gene has CDR1 SQVTM and CDR2 ANQGSEA. The CDR3: CSVDRTLNTEAFF. The CDR3 DNA is TGCAGCGTTGACCGGACCCTGAACACTGAAGCTTTCTTT.

There are many counts of this clonotype. This chain uses TRBV19 with TRBJ2-5; 7 bases align to TRBD1. Germline trimming cut 7 bases from V and 5 bases from J; bases unmatched to any gene: 7. CDR3 length: 13 residues. Germline V gene lookup returns CDR1 LNHDA and CDR2 SQIVND (reference sequence). The CDR3 DNA sequence: TGTGCCAGTAACGAGGGGGCGGAGGAGACCCAGTACTTC. Its translation is CASNEGAEETQYF.

This chain connects TRBV9 to TRBJ2-1; 10 nucleotides agree with TRBD2. This CDR3 is 16 amino acids long. V lost 1 base to trimming and J lost 3 bases; unmatched junction nucleotides: 4. CDR1 and CDR2 from the germline V gene are SGDLS and YYNGEE. CDR3: CASSVHSGGSYNEQFF. Written as DNA, the CDR3 is TGTGCCAGCAGCGTACATAGCGGGGGGAGCTACAATGAGCAGTTCTTC. The full variable domain, in which reference TRBV9 and TRBJ2-1 provide the parts outside the CDR3, is DSGVTQTPKHLITATGQRVTLRCSPRSGDLSVYWYQQSLDQGLQFLIQYYNGEERAKGNILERFSAQQFPDLHSELNLSSLELGDSALYFCASSVHSGGSYNEQFFGPGTRLTVL.

The chain links TRBV20-1 to TRBJ2-5; TRBD2 aligns across 8 bases. CDR3 size: 14 residues. The V segment lost 3 bases and the J segment 1 base; nucleotides outside the gene matches: 4. Germline CDR1 is DFQATT and CDR2 is SNEGSKA (reference sequence). Written as DNA, the CDR3 is TGCAGTGCTAGCGGGGGGGCGATCCAAGAGACCCAGTACTTC. Its translation is CSASGGAIQETQYF.

This clonotype was recorded at least ten times. The rearrangement joins TRBV2 to TRBJ2-2; D unresolved. This CDR3 spans 13 amino acids. V lost 8 bases to trimming and J lost 0 bases, with 7 bases between them. Germline CDR1 SNHLY, CDR2 FYNNEI. The CDR3 DNA reads TGTGCCAGCTACCATCCGAACACCGGGGAGCTGTTTTTT. This encodes CASYHPNTGELFF.

The sample holds one count of this clonotype. This may be a read error, as it is one base from a much larger clone. It is likely a read error, because the conserved phenylalanine at the end of the CDR3 is missing. The genes are TRBV6-1 and TRBJ2-7; 7 bases map to TRBD2. The V gene end was trimmed by 8 bases and the J gene end by 0 bases; junction bases not matched to a gene: 7. Germline values: CDR1 MNHNS, CDR2 SASEGT. CDR3 length: 14 amino acids. CDR3 residues: CASRASGLSYEQYL. In nucleotides, the CDR3 is TGTGCCAGCCGGGCTAGCGGTCTCTCCTACGAGCAGTACCTC.

This clonotype has more than one count but fewer than ten. The V call is TRBV19, the J call TRBJ1-6; TRBD1 is a possible D gene (5 bases). This CDR3 spans 15 amino acids. The V gene lost 7 bases and the J gene lost 0 bases, with 10 bases spanning the gap. Germline CDR1 LNHDA, CDR2 SQIVND (reference sequence). CDR3 loop: CASTEGSSYNSPLHF. CDR3 DNA: TGTGCCAGTACAGAGGGGAGCTCCTATAATTCACCCCTCCACTTT.

This clonotype occurred many times. The chain is built from TRBV5-1 and TRBJ1-1, with 10 bases identical to TRBD1. V gave up 3 bases and J gave up 4 bases; unmatched junction bases: 3. The CDR3 extends over 14 amino acids. CDR1 and CDR2 (germline): SGHRS, YFSETQ. The CDR3 nucleotides read TGCGCCAGCAGCTCGGGACAGGGGACCACTGAAGCTTTCTTT. It translates to CASSSGQGTTEAFF.

The gene calls are TRBV10-3 and TRBJ1-5; 7 bases are shared with TRBD1. Germline trimming cut 0 bases from V and 3 bases from J; bases unmatched to any gene: 2. The V gene's germline CDR1 is ENHRY and CDR2 SYGVKD. CDR3 size: 15 residues. This CDR3 reads CAISESTGFNQPQHF. The CDR3 region has the DNA TGTGCCATCAGTGAGTCGACAGGGTTCAATCAGCCCCAGCATTTT.

This clonotype was seen only once. A junction boundary mismatches the germline segment, possibly from a read error. V usage is TRBV9 and J usage is TRBJ2-3; 12 positions agree with TRBD2. This CDR3 comprises 13 residues. The V gene's germline CDR1 is SGDLS and CDR2 YYNGEE. DNA of the CDR3: TGTGCCAGCAGCTCCGGACTAGCGGGGAACGGGAATTTT. It specifies CASSSGLAGNGNF.

This clonotype was seen at least ten times. The rearrangement uses TRBV12-3 or TRBV12-4 and TRBJ1-4; 7 bases line up with TRBD1. The CDR3 sequence is 14 residues long. V dropped 3 bases and J dropped 8; count of bases not matched to a gene: 6. The CDR3 bases are TGTGCCAGCAGTTTGAGGAGACAGGGCGAAAAACTGTTTTTT. It is translated as CASSLRRQGEKLFF.

CDR3 residues: CASSQQGRKTQYF. CDR3 nucleotides: TGTGCCAGTAGTCAACAGGGGAGAAAGACCCAGTACTTC. The chain uses TRBV19 and TRBJ2-7; TRBD1 aligns across 7 bases. With the DNA end fitting TRBJ2-5 better, the J assignment may be wrong. The CDR3 has 13 residues. CDR1 LNHDA and CDR2 SQIVND come from the germline V gene (reference sequence).